This T cell receptor beta chain was retrieved from a study of shared clonotypes between healthy human individuals. Libraries were prepared by immunoSEQ multiplex PCR; TCRdb keeps only in-frame clonotypes and omits some of them. The sample gives around 700,000 clones, 55% to 75% of which show up once; under 2% is in the top ten. Germline CDR1 LNHDA, CDR2 SQIVND (reference sequence). V trimming: 5 bases; J trimming: 13 bases; junction bases outside the gene matches: 8. This CDR3 spans 13 amino acids. The chain employs TRBV19 and TRBJ2-2, with 9 bases identical to TRBD1. Sequencing used memory CD4+ T cells sorted from blood. Subset in this sample: CD45RA-negative fraction. The receptor comes from a woman between 25 and 40 years old in good health. The CDR3 loop reads CASSAPGTGRLFF. The CDR3 bases are TGTGCCAGTAGTGCCCCCGGGACAGGGCGGCTGTTTTTT.